These T cell receptor beta chains were read from a single sample in a study of low-dose radiotherapy and immunotherapy resistance in tumors. TCRdb analysed the reads with MiXCR anew, one entry per CDR3 protein. This table holds some 57,000 distinct CDR3 sequences, roughly 24% found once. The sequencing here drew on PBMCs, taken before treatment. Source of these receptors: a male donor with prostate cancer. Both conserved end residues are part of each CDR3. Fields, in order: J gene, V gene, D gene, clone size, CDR3 DNA, CDR3 protein. A D gene is named only where the DNA matches it firmly. Size values are once, few and many counts, or a class for expanded clones, and some rows have none.

J gene: TRBJ1-1
V gene: TRBV19
D gene: TRBD1
clone size: many
CDR3 DNA: TGTGCCAGTAGCGACAGGGGATGGGTTGAAGCTTTCTTT
CDR3 protein: CASSDRGWVEAFF

J gene: TRBJ2-1
V gene: TRBV5-5
D gene: .
clone size: few
CDR3 DNA: TGTGCCAGCAGTCCGTTCCCCCTTCCTCGATTAAACAATGAGCAGTTCTTC
CDR3 protein: CASSPFPLPRLNNEQFF

J gene: TRBJ2-1
V gene: TRBV20-1
D gene: TRBD2
clone size: .
CDR3 DNA: TGCAGTGCTGGAGATAGCGGGCGGGGCCGGGAGAAAAATGAGCAGTTCTTC
CDR3 protein: CSAGDSGRGREKNEQFF

J gene: TRBJ1-2
V gene: TRBV27
D gene: .
clone size: .
CDR3 DNA: TGTGCCAGCAGTTTAACCGGGACGGGGAACTATGGCTACACCTTC
CDR3 protein: CASSLTGTGNYGYTF

J gene: TRBJ2-2
V gene: TRBV28
D gene: .
clone size: many
CDR3 DNA: TGTGCCAGCTCCCTTAACACCGGGGAGCTGTTTTTT
CDR3 protein: CASSLNTGELFF

J gene: TRBJ1-1
V gene: TRBV14
D gene: .
clone size: .
CDR3 DNA: TGTGCCAGCAGCCAAGGGACGTACACTGAAGCTTTCTTT
CDR3 protein: CASSQGTYTEAFF

J gene: TRBJ2-3
V gene: TRBV30
D gene: TRBD2
clone size: many
CDR3 DNA: TGTGCCTGGAGCGCGGGGGACCCAGATACGCAGTATTTT
CDR3 protein: CAWSAGDPDTQYF

J gene: TRBJ2-5
V gene: TRBV7-9
D gene: .
clone size: once
CDR3 DNA: TGTGCCAGCAGCCCACGGGACTCTTGGGAGACCCAGTACTTC
CDR3 protein: CASSPRDSWETQYF

J gene: TRBJ2-2
V gene: TRBV19
D gene: .
clone size: many
CDR3 DNA: TGTGCCAGTAGAGTCCCCTGGAACGGAATCGGGGAGCTGTTTTTT
CDR3 protein: CASRVPWNGIGELFF

J gene: TRBJ2-7
V gene: TRBV27
D gene: .
clone size: many
CDR3 DNA: TGTGCCAGCAGTTTATTGGGCGGGCTGACCTACGAGCAGTACTTC
CDR3 protein: CASSLLGGLTYEQYF

J gene: TRBJ2-1
V gene: TRBV6-5
D gene: .
clone size: few
CDR3 DNA: TGTGCCAGCACCCCCCGCCGAAGCTCCTACAATGAGCAGTTCTTC
CDR3 protein: CASTPRRSSYNEQFF

J gene: TRBJ2-2
V gene: TRBV6-1
D gene: .
clone size: few
CDR3 DNA: TGTGCCAGCAGTCCGGGAGTCGGGGAGCTGTTTTTT
CDR3 protein: CASSPGVGELFF

J gene: TRBJ2-1
V gene: TRBV5-1
D gene: TRBD1
clone size: .
CDR3 DNA: TGCGCCAGCAGCTTGATGACAGGGAACAATGAGCAGTTCTTC
CDR3 protein: CASSLMTGNNEQFF

J gene: TRBJ2-7
V gene: TRBV18
D gene: TRBD2
clone size: many
CDR3 DNA: TGTGCCAGCTCCCTAGCGGGGCCATTGAGCGAGCAGTACTTC
CDR3 protein: CASSLAGPLSEQYF

J gene: TRBJ2-2
V gene: TRBV25-1
D gene: TRBD1
clone size: .
CDR3 DNA: TGTGCCAGCAGTGAACTCGACAGGGACACCGGGGAGCTGTTTTTT
CDR3 protein: CASSELDRDTGELFF

J gene: TRBJ1-6
V gene: TRBV9
D gene: TRBD1
clone size: many
CDR3 DNA: TGTGCCAGCAGCGTAGCAGGGGGCGGTTATTCACCCCTCCACTTT
CDR3 protein: CASSVAGGGYSPLHF

J gene: TRBJ2-2
V gene: TRBV5-1
D gene: .
clone size: many
CDR3 DNA: TGCGCCAGCAGCTTGGTGGTAGGGGGAGTTGGTACGAACACCGGGGAGCTGTTTTTT
CDR3 protein: CASSLVVGGVGTNTGELFF

J gene: TRBJ2-3
V gene: TRBV14
D gene: TRBD1
clone size: many
CDR3 DNA: TGTGCCAGCAGCCAAGATCGGGGGACAGGGTTGACAGATACGCAGTATTTT
CDR3 protein: CASSQDRGTGLTDTQYF

J gene: TRBJ1-2
V gene: TRBV27
D gene: TRBD1
clone size: many
CDR3 DNA: TGTGCCAGCAGTTTCCGACAGGGCTCGGTCGGCTACACCTTC
CDR3 protein: CASSFRQGSVGYTF

J gene: TRBJ1-1
V gene: TRBV5-1
D gene: .
clone size: once
CDR3 DNA: TGCGCCAGCAGCAGGGGGACCGAAATGAACACTGAAGCTTTCTTT
CDR3 protein: CASSRGTEMNTEAFF

J gene: TRBJ1-4
V gene: TRBV3-1
D gene: TRBD1
clone size: many
CDR3 DNA: TGTGCCAGCAGCCAAGTACAGGGGAGGAATGAAAAACTGTTTTTT
CDR3 protein: CASSQVQGRNEKLFF

J gene: TRBJ1-5
V gene: TRBV20-1
D gene: .
clone size: few
CDR3 DNA: TGCAGTGCTAGAGAGCGGTCCAACAATCAGCCCCAGCATTTT
CDR3 protein: CSARERSNNQPQHF

J gene: TRBJ1-2
V gene: TRBV12-3/TRBV12-4
D gene: .
clone size: .
CDR3 DNA: TGTGCCAGCAGCCCGACTTCCTACATGTTAAGCTACACCTTC
CDR3 protein: CASSPTSYMLSYTF

J gene: TRBJ1-1
V gene: TRBV30
D gene: TRBD1
clone size: many
CDR3 DNA: TGTGCCTGGAACCAGGGGGTAAGAGGTGAAGCTTTCTTT
CDR3 protein: CAWNQGVRGEAFF

J gene: TRBJ2-5
V gene: TRBV11-2
D gene: TRBD2
clone size: many
CDR3 DNA: TGTGCCAGCAGCTTAGCTAGCGGGAGTCAAGGAGAGACCCAGTACTTC
CDR3 protein: CASSLASGSQGETQYF

J gene: TRBJ2-7
V gene: TRBV30
D gene: .
clone size: many
CDR3 DNA: TGTGCCTGGAGTGACAGTTCCTACGAGCAGTACTTC
CDR3 protein: CAWSDSSYEQYF

J gene: TRBJ2-7
V gene: TRBV6-5
D gene: .
clone size: .
CDR3 DNA: TGTGCCAGCAGTTACGGACACCCGATAAGCTCCGAGCAGTACTTC
CDR3 protein: CASSYGHPISSEQYF

J gene: TRBJ2-1
V gene: TRBV5-1
D gene: TRBD1
clone size: many
CDR3 DNA: TGCGCCAGCAGCTTAACAGGGGGGACCTACAATGAGCAGTTCTTC
CDR3 protein: CASSLTGGTYNEQFF

J gene: TRBJ2-6
V gene: TRBV12-3/TRBV12-4
D gene: TRBD1
clone size: few
CDR3 DNA: TGTGCCAGCAGTCCTCCCAGGACAGGGGCCGGGGCCAACGTCCTGACTTTC
CDR3 protein: CASSPPRTGAGANVLTF

J gene: TRBJ2-5
V gene: TRBV4-2
D gene: .
clone size: many
CDR3 DNA: TGTGCCAGCGCAGGGGTAGGACAACAAGAGACCCAGTACTTC
CDR3 protein: CASAGVGQQETQYF

J gene: TRBJ2-5
V gene: TRBV29-1
D gene: .
clone size: .
CDR3 DNA: TGCAGCGTTGAAGGGTGGGGACTCCCCTTGGGCGTCCAAGAGACCCAGTACTTC
CDR3 protein: CSVEGWGLPLGVQETQYF

J gene: TRBJ1-2
V gene: TRBV7-2
D gene: TRBD1
clone size: few
CDR3 DNA: TGTGCCAGCAGCTTAGCTCTCAGGGGGCGGGCTAACTATGGCTACACCTTC
CDR3 protein: CASSLALRGRANYGYTF

J gene: TRBJ2-7
V gene: TRBV20-1
D gene: TRBD2
clone size: .
CDR3 DNA: TGCAGTGCTAGAGATTCTGGCCTACTAGCGGGAGGCCCCTACGAGCAGTACTTC
CDR3 protein: CSARDSGLLAGGPYEQYF

J gene: TRBJ2-1
V gene: TRBV12-3/TRBV12-4
D gene: TRBD2
clone size: .
CDR3 DNA: TGTGCCAGCAGTTTAACTTCGGGGGGACTAGCGGGGGGGCCGAATGAGCAGTTCTTC
CDR3 protein: CASSLTSGGLAGGPNEQFF

J gene: TRBJ2-7
V gene: TRBV28
D gene: .
clone size: .
CDR3 DNA: TGTGCCAGCAGTTCCCCCTGGAGGGGAGCACCCTACGAGCAGTACTTC
CDR3 protein: CASSSPWRGAPYEQYF

J gene: TRBJ1-2
V gene: TRBV3-1
D gene: .
clone size: many
CDR3 DNA: TGTGCCAGCAGCGGACGGGACATCTCGGGCTACACCTTC
CDR3 protein: CASSGRDISGYTF

J gene: TRBJ2-7
V gene: TRBV7-6
D gene: .
clone size: many
CDR3 DNA: TGTGCCAGCAGCACCTCTTGGGGGGCAGGGGGCGAGCAGTACTTC
CDR3 protein: CASSTSWGAGGEQYF

J gene: TRBJ2-7
V gene: TRBV18
D gene: TRBD1
clone size: many
CDR3 DNA: TGTGCCAGCTCACCACTCCCGGACAGGGGCCGAAACGAGCAGTACTTC
CDR3 protein: CASSPLPDRGRNEQYF

J gene: TRBJ2-4
V gene: TRBV6-1
D gene: TRBD2
clone size: .
CDR3 DNA: TGTGCCAGCAGTGACAGCGGGGCCGACATTCAGTACTTC
CDR3 protein: CASSDSGADIQYF

J gene: TRBJ2-3
V gene: TRBV2
D gene: .
clone size: many
CDR3 DNA: TGTGCCAGCCGTCTCGGGGGGCAAGATACGCAGTATTTT
CDR3 protein: CASRLGGQDTQYF

J gene: TRBJ1-1
V gene: TRBV7-8
D gene: .
clone size: many
CDR3 DNA: TGTGCCAGCAGCTTAGGGAAAATGAACACTGAAGCTTTCTTT
CDR3 protein: CASSLGKMNTEAFF

J gene: TRBJ2-1
V gene: TRBV6-2/TRBV6-3
D gene: .
clone size: .
CDR3 DNA: TGTGCCAGCAAGCGTGGTATGGGGAATGAGCAGTTCTTC
CDR3 protein: CASKRGMGNEQFF

J gene: TRBJ1-2
V gene: TRBV18
D gene: TRBD1
clone size: .
CDR3 DNA: TGTGCCAGCTCACCACCGTCGGGACAGCGCTATGGCTACACCTTC
CDR3 protein: CASSPPSGQRYGYTF

J gene: TRBJ2-7
V gene: TRBV12-3/TRBV12-4
D gene: .
clone size: many
CDR3 DNA: TGTGCCAGCAGAGGACGGTCCTACGAGCAGTACTTC
CDR3 protein: CASRGRSYEQYF

J gene: TRBJ1-5
V gene: TRBV3-1
D gene: .
clone size: .
CDR3 DNA: TGTGCCAGCAGCCAAGCCACTGGAGGGGTTCAGCCCCAGCATTTT
CDR3 protein: CASSQATGGVQPQHF

J gene: TRBJ2-1
V gene: TRBV5-1
D gene: TRBD2
clone size: many
CDR3 DNA: TGCGCCAGCAGCTTGGCCTTCGGGGGGGCAGGTGAGCAGTTCTTC
CDR3 protein: CASSLAFGGAGEQFF

J gene: TRBJ1-1
V gene: TRBV5-1
D gene: TRBD1
clone size: many
CDR3 DNA: TGCGCCAGCAGTTATAGACAGGGACGGTACGCTGAAGCTTTCTTT
CDR3 protein: CASSYRQGRYAEAFF

J gene: TRBJ2-5
V gene: TRBV5-6
D gene: .
clone size: once
CDR3 DNA: .
CDR3 protein: CASSIYLCSGLDSGETQYF

J gene: TRBJ1-2
V gene: TRBV5-1
D gene: TRBD1
clone size: many
CDR3 DNA: TGCGCCAGCAGCTTGGATCCAGGGGGTACCTATGGCTACACCTTC
CDR3 protein: CASSLDPGGTYGYTF

J gene: TRBJ2-6
V gene: TRBV27
D gene: .
clone size: many
CDR3 DNA: TGTGCCAGCAGTTTCCAACAGGGTACTGGGGCCAACGTCCTGACTTTC
CDR3 protein: CASSFQQGTGANVLTF

J gene: TRBJ2-3
V gene: TRBV6-5
D gene: TRBD2
clone size: .
CDR3 DNA: TGTGCCAGCAGCTCCGGGGCGGGAGGGCCGACAGATACGCAGTATTTT
CDR3 protein: CASSSGAGGPTDTQYF

J gene: TRBJ2-7
V gene: TRBV7-9
D gene: TRBD1
clone size: many
CDR3 DNA: TGTGCCAGCATCCTAAAATCGGGACAGGGGAGCGAGCAGTACTTC
CDR3 protein: CASILKSGQGSEQYF

J gene: TRBJ2-1
V gene: TRBV5-8
D gene: .
clone size: many
CDR3 DNA: TGTGCCAGCAGCCGTCGCCTTGGCGAGCAGTTCTTC
CDR3 protein: CASSRRLGEQFF

J gene: TRBJ1-3
V gene: TRBV20-1
D gene: .
clone size: many
CDR3 DNA: TGCAGTGCTACGTTGGCGGGGCTGGGGGGAAACACCATATATTTT
CDR3 protein: CSATLAGLGGNTIYF

J gene: TRBJ1-2
V gene: TRBV5-1
D gene: .
clone size: many
CDR3 DNA: TGTGCCAGCAGCTTCGGCAGGGTCCATGGCTACACCTTC
CDR3 protein: CASSFGRVHGYTF